The source of this T cell receptor (beta chain) is a study of cytomegalovirus exposure and HLA in healthy donors. General observations from the study: Highest at DRB1 and lowest at HLA-C, TCR association rates differed among HLA loci in a later analysis.

A multiplex PCR was run with 60 Vbeta primers and 13 Jbeta primers. Profiled with immunoSEQ multiplex PCR; TCRdb holds only in-frame clones, not every one. The profile covers 120,000 or so clones, with about 80% appearing a single time and 3% to 4% taken by the ten largest. The CDR3 consists of 15 residues. CDR1 is MNHEY, CDR2 SVGAGI, per germline. Trimming took 2 bases from V and 0 from J, leaving 8 bases between them. With respect to this clone: What it binds is not known.

The V and J genes are TRBV6-5 and TRBJ1-3; D not resolved. This TCR was sampled from a male donor in good health and CMV-seronegative. Sequenced sample: PBMCs. CDR3 residues: CASSYGPDSGNTIYF. The CDR3 coding sequence is TGTGCCAGCAGTTACGGGCCAGACTCTGGAAACACCATATATTTT.